These 22 T cell receptor beta chains came from one sample sequenced in a study of yellow fever vaccine responses in identical twins. MiXCR, run by TCRdb on the RT-PCR reads, gives a single entry per CDR3 protein. This table holds approximately 15,000 distinct CDR3 sequences, approximately 84% found once. The specimen comprised T cells from blood (PBMCs), unsorted or a sorted subset (not recorded which), sampled before or after yellow fever vaccination (not recorded which). These receptors all stem from a woman younger than 35 who received the yellow fever vaccine.

The rearrangement joins TRBV7-2 to TRBJ2-7; D ambiguous. The ends were cut back, 1 base at V and 3 bases at J, with 10 bases in the middle. CDR3 size: 14 residues. Germline loops: CDR1 SGHTA, CDR2 FQGNSA. The CDR3 here is CASSLDPWDYEQYF. The CDR3 DNA reads TGTGCCAGCAGCTTAGACCCCTGGGACTACGAGCAGTACTTC.

The count of this clonotype is one. This chain uses TRBV2 with TRBJ2-7; 7 positions match TRBD1. The CDR3 length is 14 residues. V was clipped by 8 bases and J by 0 bases; unmatched bases: 7. Germline CDR1 reads SNHLY; CDR2 reads FYNNEI. Written as DNA, the CDR3 is TGTGCCAGCCACCGGGACAGCAGCTCCTACGAGCAGTACTTC. It specifies CASHRDSSSYEQYF.

The J gene is TRBJ2-1, the V gene TRBV6-1; 12 positions agree with TRBD2. Germline assignment: CDR1 MNHNS and CDR2 SASEGT. J was trimmed by 4 bases and V by 6 bases; bases with no gene match: 4. The length of the CDR3 is 15 residues. In DNA, the CDR3 is TGTGCCAGCAGCTCCGGGACTAGCGGGTACAATGAGCAGTTCTTC. Residues: CASSSGTSGYNEQFF.

V usage is TRBV2 and J usage is TRBJ2-5; TRBD2 agrees at 9 bases. CDR1 and CDR2 (germline): SNHLY, FYNNEI. This CDR3 has 14 amino acids. Unmatched junction bases numbered 4, after V lost 3 bases and J lost 5 bases. Written as DNA, the CDR3 is TGTGCCAGCAGTGAGGCTAGCGGGATGGAGACCCAGTACTTC. Translating it yields CASSEASGMETQYF.

V gene TRBV28 combines with J gene TRBJ2-3, with a tentative D call TRBD1 (5 bases). There are 14 residues in the CDR3. V lost 7 bases, J lost 2 bases, and 13 bases lay in between. Germline-derived CDR1 and CDR2 are MDHEN and SYDVKM. The CDR3 spells CASTLQGYTDTQYF. CDR3 in DNA: TGTGCCAGCACTCTTCAGGGTTACACAGATACGCAGTATTTT.

The gene calls are TRBV29-1 and TRBJ2-7; TRBD1 aligns across 7 bases. Per germline, CDR1 SQVTM and CDR2 ANQGSEA. Trimming cost V 1 base and J 2 bases; bases outside gene matches: 8. This CDR3 has 15 amino acids. The CDR3 nucleotides are TGCAGCGTTGAAGTAGAGGGGGCAGGGACCTACGAGCAGTACTTC. Its protein is CSVEVEGAGTYEQYF.

The chain couples TRBV20-1 to TRBJ2-3; 10 bases agree with TRBD2. Per germline, CDR1 DFQATT and CDR2 SNEGSKA (reference sequence). Trimming cost V 0 bases and J 6 bases; bases outside gene matches: 3. The CDR3 spans 14 residues. CDR3 amino acids: CSARDLAGVDTQYF. CDR3 in DNA: TGCAGTGCTAGAGATCTAGCGGGAGTTGATACGCAGTATTTT.

The rearrangement uses TRBV28 and TRBJ2-1; D gene unclear. Germline V CDR1 and CDR2: MDHEN, SYDVKM. With 6 bases removed from V and 3 bases from J, the gap between germline ends came to 9 bases. This CDR3 contains 13 residues. The CDR3 coding sequence is TGTGCCAGCAGCCCCACATACTACAATGAGCAGTTCTTC. It specifies CASSPTYYNEQFF.

CDR3 DNA sequence: TGTGCCAGCAGAACCTCCTGGGACTATGGCTACACCTTC. Translation: CASRTSWDYGYTF. V and J are TRBV28 and TRBJ1-2; D is ambiguous. Between the trimmed V and J ends, which lost 6 bases and 3 bases, there was a span of 11 bases. This CDR3 contains 13 residues. Germline V CDR1 and CDR2: MDHEN, SYDVKM.

This chain joins TRBV9 and TRBJ2-5; 9 nucleotides match TRBD2. The CDR3 spans 16 residues. Germline lookup yields CDR1 SGDLS and CDR2 YYNGEE. Trimming at V came to 4 bases and at J to 1 base, leaving 8 bases not matched to a gene. CDR3 DNA: TGTGCCAGCAGCCCTCGGACTAGCGTAATCCAAGAGACCCAGTACTTC. This codes for CASSPRTSVIQETQYF.

This CDR3 is CASYFREAFF. CDR3 coding DNA: TGTGCCAGCTATTTCAGAGAAGCTTTCTTT. This rearrangement joins TRBV6-1 to TRBJ1-1; D gene uncertain. Trimming left V 8 bases short and J 8 bases short, with 9 bases between. CDR1 is MNHNS, CDR2 SASEGT, per germline. The CDR3 totals 10 residues.

The genes are TRBV19 and TRBJ1-3; D might be TRBD1 (6 bases). Trimming cost V 6 bases and J 0 bases, with 15 bases left between them. CDR1 LNHDA and CDR2 SQIVND come from the germline V gene (reference sequence). The CDR3 has 16 amino acids. The CDR3 region has the DNA TGTGCCAGTAGGAAAGATCAGGGGAGCTCTGGAAACACCATATATTTT. Amino acid sequence: CASRKDQGSSGNTIYF.

DNA of the CDR3: TGTGCCATCAGTGAGGCCGGAACCTCTAACTATGGCTACACCTTC. It specifies CAISEAGTSNYGYTF. V usage is TRBV10-3 and J usage is TRBJ1-2, with D uncertain. There are 15 residues in the CDR3. V gave up 2 bases and J gave up 0 bases, with 10 bases separating them. Per germline, CDR1 ENHRY and CDR2 SYGVKD.

This chain connects TRBV12-1 to TRBJ2-1; TRBD2, the table's D call, was not compared with the DNA. TRBV12-1 counts as a pseudogene. This CDR3 has 17 residues. DNA for the CDR3: TGTGCCAGCAGCTTTAGGGTCGAGCGGGAGTCGGACAATGAGCAGTTCTTC. Its protein product is CASSFRVERESDNEQFF.

The CDR3: CASSPELGFEYF. In nucleotides, the CDR3 is TGTGCCAGCAGTCCAGAACTAGGCTTTGAGTATTTT. The chain combines TRBV12-3 or TRBV12-4 with TRBJ2-3, with D tentatively TRBD2 (5 bases). This CDR3 has 12 amino acids. Trimming removed 5 bases from V and 13 bases from J, with 16 bases in between.

This rearrangement joins TRBV18 to TRBJ2-1; 15 bases are a match to TRBD2. Germline V lookup: CDR1 KGHSH, CDR2 LQKENI. This CDR3 has 18 residues. V was pared by 2 bases and J by 7 bases, with 9 bases of the junction left unmatched. CDR3 region: CASSPNGLAGGPGNEQFF. The CDR3 coding sequence is TGTGCCAGCTCACCAAACGGACTAGCGGGAGGGCCGGGTAATGAGCAGTTCTTC.

V and J are TRBV29-1 and TRBJ1-5; TRBD1 is a possible D gene (6 bases). V was clipped by 6 bases and J by 2 bases, with 8 bases between them. The germline V gene encodes CDR1 SQVTM and CDR2 ANQGSEA. The CDR3 extends over 12 amino acids. Here the CDR3 reads CSVGGGNQPQHF. The CDR3 bases are TGCAGCGTGGGGGGCGGCAATCAGCCCCAGCATTTT.

This clonotype was observed once. V and J are TRBV2 and TRBJ2-1; the D gene is possibly TRBD1 (5 bases). The ends were cut back, 4 bases at V and 3 bases at J, with 7 bases in the middle. The germline gives CDR1 SNHLY, CDR2 FYNNEI. The CDR3 runs 13 residues. CDR3 nucleotide sequence: TGTGCCAGCAGTGGACAGATCTACAATGAGCAGTTCTTC. Translated: CASSGQIYNEQFF.

The genes are TRBV6-2 or TRBV6-3 and TRBJ1-2; 8 nucleotides align to TRBD1. The CDR3 is 16 amino acids. Germline CDR1 MNHEY, CDR2 SVGEGT. The V and J ends lost 0 bases and 7 bases, in that order; junction bases with no gene match: 10. CDR3 sequence (DNA): TGTGCCAGCAGTTACTCAACAGGGGGAGCAGCTCGTGGCTACACCTTC. This translates into CASSYSTGGAARGYTF.

The CDR3 DNA is TGTGCCAGCAGGCCTCTAGCGGGGGCGTTCAATGAGCAGTTCTTC. Translating it yields CASRPLAGAFNEQFF. The genes are TRBV2 and TRBJ2-1, with 10 bases fitting TRBD2. Germline V lookup: CDR1 SNHLY, CDR2 FYNNEI. The CDR3 extends over 15 amino acids. The junction had 8 bases not matched to a gene; V was cut back by 6 bases and J by 6 bases. The full variable domain, in which reference TRBV2 and TRBJ2-1 provide the parts outside the CDR3, is EPEVTQTPSHQVTQMGQEVILRCVPISNHLYFYWYRQILGQKVEFLVSFYNNEISEKSEIFDDQFSVERPDGSNFTLKIRSTKLEDSAMYFCASRPLAGAFNEQFFGPGTRLTVL.

This rearrangement joins TRBV3-1 to TRBJ1-1; D is undetermined. With 2 bases removed from V and 8 bases from J, the gap between germline ends came to 15 bases. CDR1 and CDR2 from the germline V gene are LGHDT and YNNKEL (reference sequence). The length of the CDR3 is 14 residues. This CDR3 reads CASSQLSRGPEAFF. The CDR3 nucleotides are TGTGCCAGCAGCCAACTCTCAAGAGGTCCCGAAGCTTTCTTT.

In DNA, the CDR3 is TGTGCCAGCAGCCCCAGGACTAGCGGGATCCCAGATACGCAGTATTTT. Amino acids: CASSPRTSGIPDTQYF. The V gene is TRBV4-2, the J gene TRBJ2-3, with TRBD2 matching 12 bases. The CDR3 loop spans 16 amino acids. The V gene end was trimmed by 4 bases and the J gene end by 4 bases; junction bases not matched to a gene: 6. Germline values: CDR1 LGHNA, CDR2 YNFKEQ.